This T cell receptor (beta chain) is from a study of cytomegalovirus exposure and HLA in healthy donors. A word on this clone: Its antigen is unknown.

Germline V gene data show CDR1 as PRHDT and CDR2 as FYEKMQ (reference sequence). Trimming took off 4 bases at V and 7 bases at J, with 17 bases between the two ends. This CDR3 region has 14 residues. Researchers ran the PCR with 60 Vbeta and 13 Jbeta primers. Method: immunoSEQ multiplex PCR; TCRdb's copy keeps in-frame clones and lacks some. This sample yields some 130,000 clones, of which roughly four fifths are seen a single time; about 1.2% belongs to the top ten. Findings and caveats of the study: Donors belonging to an Asian-associated ancestry cluster reportedly showed fewer N-insertions in productive TCRs than the approximately 690-donor mean, according to what a later analysis found. The majority of CMV-associated TCR beta chains were reported as apparently HLA-restricted in a later analysis.

This clonotype was sampled from a boy younger than 18 in good health and CMV-seronegative. Sequenced material: PBMCs. This rearrangement joins TRBV13 to TRBJ2-7; a possible D gene is TRBD2 (6 bases). The CDR3 DNA reads as TGTGCCAGCAGCTCCGGGACTGGGCTCGTGGAGCAGTACTTC. Amino acid sequence: CASSSGTGLVEQYF.